These 15 T cell receptor beta chains originate from one sample sequenced in a study of CD8+ T cells in alopecia areata. In each case, RNA was isolated and then reverse transcribed into cDNA as the sequencing template. TCRdb keeps only in-frame clones here, not all; method: immunoSEQ multiplex PCR. The table lists 50,000 to 70,000 clones, 44% of them singletons, with 45% to 60% in the top ten. Sequenced sample: NKG2D-low CD8+ T cells sorted from blood. These receptors originate from a human donor with alopecia areata.

Written as DNA, the CDR3 is TGTGCCTGGAGTATACGAGGCCCTGAAGCTTTCTTT. Amino acid sequence: CAWSIRGPEAFF. The chain is built from TRBV30 and TRBJ1-1; D is unclear. Germline CDR1 is GTSNPN and CDR2 is SVGIG (reference sequence). CDR3 length: 12 amino acids. V was clipped by 2 bases and J by 6 bases, with 10 bases between them.

This clone was seen more than once but under ten times. The J gene is TRBJ2-7, the V gene TRBV29-1, with 8 nucleotides matching TRBD1. Trimming at V came to 0 bases and at J to 1 base, leaving 8 bases not matched to a gene. The CDR3 has 16 amino acids. Germline assignment: CDR1 SQVTM and CDR2 ANQGSEA. CDR3 in amino acids: CSVEDFGQGPSYEQYF. CDR3 DNA sequence: TGCAGCGTTGAAGATTTTGGACAGGGTCCTTCCTACGAGCAGTACTTC.

The V gene is TRBV7-2, the J gene TRBJ1-4; no firm D call. CDR1 and CDR2 (germline): SGHTA, FQGNSA. Trimming cost V 5 bases and J 5 bases, with 12 bases left between them. The CDR3 is made up of 14 amino acids. The CDR3 sequence is CASSPDSENEKLFF. The CDR3 bases are TGTGCCAGCAGCCCCGACTCTGAGAATGAAAAACTGTTTTTT. The whole variable domain, filled in from reference TRBV7-2 and TRBJ1-4, reads GAGVSQSPSNKVTEKGKDVELRCDPISGHTALYWYRQSLGQGLEFLIYFQGNSAPDKSGLPSDRFSAERTGGSVSTLTIQRTQQEDSAVYLCASSPDSENEKLFFGSGTQLSVL.

The chain carries TRBV29-1 and TRBJ2-1; D gene uncertain. With 7 bases removed from V and 6 bases from J, the gap between germline ends came to 19 bases. The germline V gene has CDR1 SQVTM and CDR2 ANQGSEA. CDR3 size: 14 residues. CDR3 region: CSASTIGRSNEQFF. In DNA, the CDR3 is TGCAGCGCCTCAACGATCGGACGATCCAATGAGCAGTTCTTC.

The V and J genes are TRBV28 and TRBJ1-1; weak D call: TRBD1 (5 bases). Trimming cost V 6 bases and J 7 bases, with 9 bases left between them. The CDR3 totals 11 residues. From germline, CDR1 is MDHEN and CDR2 SYDVKM. In DNA, the CDR3 is TGTGCCAGCAGCTGGGACGGTGAAGCTTTCTTT. This translates into CASSWDGEAFF.

The chain has TRBV14 and TRBJ2-5; no reliable D call. The CDR3 has 12 amino acids. The V gene's germline CDR1 is SGHDN and CDR2 FVKESK. V gave up 5 bases and J gave up 1 base, with 5 bases separating them. CDR3 nucleotide sequence: TGTGCCAGCAGCGGTTTCCAAGAGACCCAGTACTTC. As protein: CASSGFQETQYF. The full variable domain, its missing parts supplied by reference TRBV14 and TRBJ2-5, is EAGVTQFPSHSVIEKGQTVTLRCDPISGHDNLYWYRRVMGKEIKFLLHFVKESKQDESGMPNNRFLAERTGGTYSTLKVQPAELEDSGVYFCASSGFQETQYFGPGTRLLVL.

The V and J genes are TRBV29-1 and TRBJ1-5; 7 bases agree with TRBD1. CDR1 is SQVTM and CDR2 is ANQGSEA in the germline V gene. J was trimmed by 7 bases and V by 4 bases; bases with no gene match: 4. The CDR3 loop spans 12 amino acids. Here the CDR3 reads CSVVQGGQPQHF. In DNA form, the CDR3 reads TGCAGCGTTGTTCAGGGGGGGCAGCCCCAGCATTTT.

This clone was counted between two and nine times. The genes are TRBV14 and TRBJ2-3; D not resolved. V was shortened by 1 base and J by 0 bases, with 20 bases between the two germline ends. Germline lookup yields CDR1 SGHDN and CDR2 FVKESK. The CDR3 loop spans 19 amino acids. CDR3 nucleotides: TGTGCCAGCAGCCAAGTGGCCCGGCCCAAAGCCAGTAGCACAGATACGCAGTATTTT. This translates into CASSQVARPKASSTDTQYF.

V gene TRBV5-6 combines with J gene TRBJ2-1; 9 bases map to TRBD1. Per germline, CDR1 SGHDT and CDR2 YYEEEE. There are 15 residues in the CDR3. With 3 bases clipped from V and 3 bases from J, the junction kept 4 bases outside the gene matches. CDR3 in DNA: TGTGCCAGCAGCTATGGACAGGGGCACTACAATGAGCAGTTCTTC. Translating gives CASSYGQGHYNEQFF.

The chain links TRBV2 to TRBJ2-7; no firm D call. Germline CDR1 is SNHLY and CDR2 is FYNNEI. The CDR3 loop spans 12 amino acids. V shed 5 bases and J shed 3 bases, with 8 bases lying between them. The CDR3 loop reads CASSPEIYEQYF. CDR3 DNA sequence: TGTGCCAGCAGTCCAGAGATCTACGAGCAGTACTTC.

The chain is built from TRBV27 and TRBJ2-7; D is possibly TRBD1 or TRBD2 (5 bases each). CDR3 size: 13 residues. V lost 2 bases and J 6 bases, leaving 11 bases between the germline ends. Germline V gene lookup returns CDR1 MNHEY and CDR2 SMNVEV (reference sequence). In nucleotides, the CDR3 is TGTGCCAGCAGTTTAAAGCCAGGGAGCGAGCAGTACTTC. It is translated as CASSLKPGSEQYF.

The sample holds a few counts of this clone. The chain is built from TRBV7-9 and TRBJ2-1; 7 nucleotides match TRBD2. Germline V CDR1 and CDR2: SEHNR, FQNEAQ (reference sequence). The junction had 10 bases not matched to a gene; V was cut back by 6 bases and J by 2 bases. The CDR3 totals 16 residues. Written as DNA, the CDR3 is TGTGCCAGCAGTTCCAGCCCTAGCGGTGCCTACAATGAGCAGTTCTTC. Its protein is CASSSSPSGAYNEQFF.

This clone was detected only a few times. This chain connects TRBV5-1 to TRBJ1-6; unclear D gene. The CDR3 is made up of 14 amino acids. The germline V gene has CDR1 SGHRS and CDR2 YFSETQ. V was clipped by 4 bases and J by 5 bases, with 10 bases between them. Written as DNA, the CDR3 is TGCGCCAGCAGCCCTTGGACGGATAATTCACCCCTCCACTTT. Its protein is CASSPWTDNSPLHF.

This clone was seen only a few times. J is TRBJ1-1 and V is TRBV29-1, with D tentatively TRBD1 (6 bases). V lost 7 bases and J 0 bases, leaving 18 bases between the germline ends. Germline CDR1 and CDR2: SQVTM and ANQGSEA. This CDR3 spans 15 amino acids. CDR3 residues: CSADGDIHLNTEAFF. The CDR3 DNA is TGCAGCGCTGATGGGGACATACATCTGAACACTGAAGCTTTCTTT.

The V call is TRBV27, the J call TRBJ1-1, with D maybe TRBD1 (6 bases). Germline V lookup: CDR1 MNHEY, CDR2 SMNVEV (reference sequence). The CDR3 extends over 15 amino acids. The V gene lost 5 bases and the J gene lost 6 bases, with 19 bases spanning the gap. The CDR3 nucleotides are TGTGCCAGCAGTCCGTGGTTGGGGGGCGACTCTGAAGCTTTCTTT. The encoded protein is CASSPWLGGDSEAFF.